This T cell receptor (beta chain) was captured by sequencing in a study of blood T cell repertoires in COVID-19. Study context: COVID-19 samples collected from the United States, Italy and Spain covered acute and convalescent phases. PBMCs, B-cell-depleted T cells, or T cells provided the cDNA or gDNA that made up the material.

Trimming pared 1 base from V and 1 base from J, leaving 10 bases between. Germline assignment: CDR1 SEHNR and CDR2 FQNEAQ (reference sequence). This CDR3 contains 15 residues. Sequenced by immunoSEQ multiplex PCR; TCRdb stores in-frame clones only, minus some. This repertoire shows 100,000 to 150,000 clones, under 85% found once; its top ten account for around 9.8%. V gene TRBV7-9 combines with J gene TRBJ1-1, with D possibly TRBD1 on 5 matching bases. The receptor comes from a man aged 35 to 55 with active or convalescent COVID-19. The sample taken for sequencing was peripheral blood. Here the CDR3 reads CASSLGNRQNTEAFF. CDR3 DNA sequence: TGTGCCAGCAGCTTAGGGAACAGGCAGAACACTGAAGCTTTCTTT.